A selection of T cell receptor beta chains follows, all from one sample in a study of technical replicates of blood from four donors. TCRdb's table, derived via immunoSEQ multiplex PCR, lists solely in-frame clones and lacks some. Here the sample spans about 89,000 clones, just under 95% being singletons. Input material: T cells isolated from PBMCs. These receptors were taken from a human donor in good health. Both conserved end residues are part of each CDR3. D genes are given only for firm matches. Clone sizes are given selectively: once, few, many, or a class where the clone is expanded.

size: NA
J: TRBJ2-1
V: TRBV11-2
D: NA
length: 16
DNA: TGTGCCAGCAGCTTCGTGGCGGCAGCCTCATACAATGAGCAGTTCTTC
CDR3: CASSFVAAASYNEQFF

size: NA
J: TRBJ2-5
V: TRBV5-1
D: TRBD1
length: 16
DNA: TGCGCCAGCAGCTTGGCAGGGCAGGGGGCCGGAGAGACCCAGTACTTC
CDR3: CASSLAGQGAGETQYF

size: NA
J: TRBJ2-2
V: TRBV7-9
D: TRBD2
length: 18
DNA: TGTGCCAGCAGCGTAGGGACTAGCGGGGGGGCGGACACCGGGGAGCTGTTTTTT
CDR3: CASSVGTSGGADTGELFF

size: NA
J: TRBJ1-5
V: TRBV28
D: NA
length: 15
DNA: TGTGCCAGCAGTCCTACAGGGCTTGGCAATCAGCCCCAGCATTTT
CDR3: CASSPTGLGNQPQHF

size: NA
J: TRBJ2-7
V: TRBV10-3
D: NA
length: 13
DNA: TGTGCCACCTGCCCAGGGGCCTTCTACGAGCAGTACTTC
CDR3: CATCPGAFYEQYF

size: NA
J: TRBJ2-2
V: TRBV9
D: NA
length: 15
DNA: TGTGCCAGCAGCATAACCGGGGGGAACACCGGGGAGCTGTTTTTT
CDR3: CASSITGGNTGELFF

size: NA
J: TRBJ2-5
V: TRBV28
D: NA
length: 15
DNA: TGTGCCAGCAGTTTTTCGACAGACAACCAAGAGACCCAGTACTTC
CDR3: CASSFSTDNQETQYF

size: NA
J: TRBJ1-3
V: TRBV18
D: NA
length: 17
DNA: TGTGCCAGCTCATCTATGACTGGAGCGGCCTCTGGAAACACCATATATTTT
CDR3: CASSSMTGAASGNTIYF

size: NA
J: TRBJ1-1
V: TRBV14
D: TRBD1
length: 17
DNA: TGTGCCAGCAGCCAAGATTTAGGGACAGGCTACAACACTGAAGCTTTCTTT
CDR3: CASSQDLGTGYNTEAFF

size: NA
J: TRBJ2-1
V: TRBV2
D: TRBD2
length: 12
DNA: TGTGCCAGCAGGCGGGAGATAAATGAGCAGTTCTTC
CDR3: CASRREINEQFF

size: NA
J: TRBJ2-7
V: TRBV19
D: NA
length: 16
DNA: TGTGCCAGTAGTATAGCGGGCGGGGTTGGGACCTACGAGCAGTACTTC
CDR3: CASSIAGGVGTYEQYF

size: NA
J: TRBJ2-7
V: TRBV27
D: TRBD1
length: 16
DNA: TGTGCCAGCAAACTCCTACCGGGACAGGGGATTTACGAGCAGTACTTC
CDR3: CASKLLPGQGIYEQYF

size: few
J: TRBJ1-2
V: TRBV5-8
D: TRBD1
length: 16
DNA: TGTGCCAGCAGCTTGCCGGGACAGGGGGCTTACTATGGCTACACCTTC
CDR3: CASSLPGQGAYYGYTF

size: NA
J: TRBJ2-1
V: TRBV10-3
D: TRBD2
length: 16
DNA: TGTGCCATCAGTGGGCGAGGGACTAGCGTTCCCAATGAGCAGTTCTTC
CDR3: CAISGRGTSVPNEQFF

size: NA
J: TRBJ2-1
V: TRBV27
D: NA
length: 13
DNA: TGTGCCAGCACTTCTGGGACATCGAATGAGCAGTTCTTC
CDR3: CASTSGTSNEQFF

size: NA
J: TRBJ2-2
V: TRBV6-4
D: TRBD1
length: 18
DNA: TGTGCCAGCAGTGACTCGTATTGGGGACAGAAGAACACCGGGGAGCTGTTTTTT
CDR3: CASSDSYWGQKNTGELFF

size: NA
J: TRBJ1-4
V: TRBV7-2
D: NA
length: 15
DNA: TGTGCCAGCAGCTTTACAGGGAGCTTCGATGAAAAACTGTTTTTT
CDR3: CASSFTGSFDEKLFF

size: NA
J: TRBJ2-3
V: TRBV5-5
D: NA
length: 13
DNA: TGTGCCAGCAGACTACGTTCCACAGATACGCAGTATTTT
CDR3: CASRLRSTDTQYF

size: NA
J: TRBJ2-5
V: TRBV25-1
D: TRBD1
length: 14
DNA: TGTGCCAGCAGTAGACAGGGGCTTAGGGAGACCCAGTACTTC
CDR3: CASSRQGLRETQYF

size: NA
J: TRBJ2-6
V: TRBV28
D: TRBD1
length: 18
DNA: TGTGCCAGCAGCTCGCCGGGACAGGGCCCCTCTGGGGCCAACGTCCTGACTTTC
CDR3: CASSSPGQGPSGANVLTF

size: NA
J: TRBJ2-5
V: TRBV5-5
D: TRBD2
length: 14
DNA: TGTGCCAGCAGCTTGGTTGGGGAGGGAGAGACCCAGTACTTC
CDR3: CASSLVGEGETQYF

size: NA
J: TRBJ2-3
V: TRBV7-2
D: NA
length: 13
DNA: TGTGCCAGCAGCTTTACATTCACAGATACGCAGTATTTT
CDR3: CASSFTFTDTQYF

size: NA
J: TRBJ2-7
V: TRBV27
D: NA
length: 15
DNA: TGTGCCAGCAGTTTATCCGTGTCAGGGACTTACGAGCAGTACTTC
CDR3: CASSLSVSGTYEQYF

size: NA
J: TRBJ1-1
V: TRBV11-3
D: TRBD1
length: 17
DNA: TGTGCCAGCACCCCGGACAGGGTTACAGATATGAACACTGAAGCTTTCTTT
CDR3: CASTPDRVTDMNTEAFF

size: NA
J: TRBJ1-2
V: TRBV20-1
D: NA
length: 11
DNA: TGCAGTGTCTGGGAGAACGAGGGCTACACCTTC
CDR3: CSVWENEGYTF